The clone carrying this T cell receptor (beta chain) was seen a handful of times. This sample is part of a study of human T cells and chemical hapten exposure. Documented time point: patch test 3, about 24 weeks after DPC sensitization. Treatment noted: therapeutic diphenylcyclopropenone sensitization with weekly scalp DPC. Ahead of applying each patch test, blood was sampled. Source study methods: Sequenced samples showed a median of roughly 99,000 TCRs each, with counts running from about 20,000 to 690,000. TCRdb fed the RACE reads into MiXCR, producing one record per CDR3 protein. Clone size and V and J calls follow TCRdb, not the original study. The sample has 50,000 to 75,000 distinct CDR3 sequences; about 10% are singletons. With V trimmed by 1 base and J by 4 bases, 4 bases remained unmatched. Germline CDR1 reads DFQATT; CDR2 reads SNEGSKA (reference sequence). The CDR3 contains 14 residues.

The receptor's source is a woman aged 30 to 39 with alopecia areata. Some clones in this sample may be carry-over from other donors' samples. V gene TRBV20-1 combines with J gene TRBJ2-5; 9 positions match TRBD2. This specimen consisted of whole blood, obtained in connection with sensitization to the hapten diphenylcyclopropenone (DPC). This CDR3 reads CSARGPSGAETQYF. The CDR3 DNA reads as TGCAGTGCTAGAGGCCCTAGCGGGGCAGAGACCCAGTACTTC.